The entry below describes one T cell receptor (beta chain). This clone was seen a handful of times. What this receptor recognizes is not known. The record has no base qualities; no much larger clone is one base away. The cohort consisted of 600 or so healthy bone marrow donors. Cohort members were all nominally healthy when sampled, although unrecorded immune exposures were likely present. The donor tested CMV seropositive and was one of the 289 seropositive cohort members. A peripheral blood sample was collected from each donor, and TCR beta sequencing was performed on peripheral blood mononuclear cells. The Qiagen DNeasy Blood Extraction Kit was used to extract genomic DNA from the blood cell samples. The sample is drawn from a study of cytomegalovirus exposure and HLA in healthy donors (dated by TCRdb to about 2017). Looking at the study overall: An earlier analysis of 587 of the donors reported around 280 Gb of sequence data and 100 million to 120 million unique TCR beta sequences obtained from some 170 million T cells. Class I and class II HLA loci were covered by the typing at four-digit resolution. Across approximately 420 genotyped donors of the cohort, an average of approximately 240,000 unique TCR beta nucleotide sequences per donor were sequenced, and roughly a sixth of those sequences were non-productive. To decide whether each TCR beta V gene segment behaved as functional or pseudogenic, an earlier analysis of 587 of the donors relied on high-throughput TCR beta sequencing. Donor age, sex, ethnicity and CMV serostatus were collected together with the repertoire data. The number of typed donors differed by locus: about 629-630 for A, B, C, DRB1 and DQB1; approximately 520 for DQA1; approximately 610 for DPA1; and roughly 470 for DPB1. In addition to the first cohort of 666 subjects, a separate validation cohort of approximately 130 different subjects was used. The study aimed to test whether signatures of past pathogen exposure could be identified by cataloging public T cell receptors. A later analysis re-examined previously published TCR beta repertoires from more than 550 donors and added high-resolution HLA genotyping to investigate patterns of TCR occurrence. Every discovery cohort repertoire had been produced on one sequencing platform. A later genetic analysis took genome-wide SNP genotypes for 398 of the 666 donors and used that subset as a discovery cohort. Of the roughly 410 genotyped donors, 80% to 90% were placed in the genetic ancestry cluster associated with self-reported Caucasian donors. The later analysis used no new phenotypic data to find candidate immune exposures, relying instead on TCR beta sequences and their occurrence across donors. Four or five DR-DQ haplotypes were handled as single units for association and clustering, since linkage in the cohort was strong. An early release that covered roughly 600 HLA-typed donors contained about 300 gigabases of sequencing data and roughly 84 million unique TCR sequences. Using immunosequencing, the study profiled T cell repertoires from 500 to 800 subjects and related those repertoires to cytomegalovirus serostatus. To predict cytomegalovirus infection status, the study combined high-throughput TCR immunosequencing, statistical association of individual TCRs with disease status, and machine learning. Overall study outcomes, separate from this receptor: Most CMV-associated TCR beta chains appeared to be HLA-restricted in a later analysis, and the HLA associations seemed to be driven largely by CMV exposure. Most TCR sequences were observed very rarely across donors, whereas some public TCRs were present in many individuals. V-gene and J-gene trimming of TCR beta chains was associated with a missense DCLRE1C variant in a later genetic analysis, and the association was replicated in an independent cohort. When HLA alleles, especially DR and DQ, strongly co-occurred, TCR associations were difficult to assign to individual alleles. HLA typing was unavailable for some donors at each locus, so association tests used only the typed subset. In a later analysis, several top co-occurrence clusters were reported to appear linked to parvovirus B19, influenza, CMV and Epstein-Barr virus. Broadly in line with IMGT annotations, most TCR beta V segments showed up in productive rearrangements about 87% or about 30% of the time in an earlier analysis of several hundred of the donors. Approximately 16 rarely observed V segments, including chromosome 9 orphons, were excluded from the earlier analysis of some 590 of the donors because counts were too low. Linkage disequilibrium might explain the correlated functional status among segregating V segments, but an unknown experimental factor could not be ruled out. According to a later analysis, TCR association rates differed among HLA loci, with DRB1 alleles showing the most associated TCRs and HLA-C alleles showing the fewest. A few of the identified cytomegalovirus-associated TCR beta chains were confirmed in vitro to be specific for cytomegalovirus antigens. Cytomegalovirus status was reported to be diagnosed by the classifier with high specificity and sensitivity in both the original and validation cohorts. Only TCR beta chains were sequenced in this cohort, and the absence of alpha or paired-chain data limited detectable features. The only immune exposure information available for the cohort was CMV serostatus. A later genetic analysis reported fewer N-insertions in productive TCRs among donors in an Asian-associated ancestry cluster than the roughly 700-donor mean. A cluster of highly shared sequence variants was judged likely to be a technical artifact of the sequencing pipeline. The authors suggested that the approach could potentially be extended to other disease states and immunological phenotypes. A further reported finding was that TCR beta sequences accurately predicted the HLA-A and HLA-B alleles for most subjects in the first cohort. In a later analysis, HLA-associated TCR beta chains showed more clonal expansion and lower generation probabilities than non-associated chains that were equally common. A later analysis associated some 17,000 TCR beta sequences with specific HLA alleles at a false discovery rate of 0.05. In the study, 150 to 200 TCR beta chains were listed as associated with cytomegalovirus. Sequencing depth was assumed to be roughly uniform across donors in the presence/absence analyses, though that assumption may not hold. Some IMGT-functional V segments, including TRBV6-2 and TRBV6-3, could not be told apart with the 87-base-pair reads, so those segments were excluded.

The germline V gene gives CDR1 as SGHTA and CDR2 as FQGNSA. Trimming takes 7 bases off V and 4 bases off J; junction bases not matched to a gene: 11. The CDR3 covers 16 residues, taking in both the cysteine and the phenylalanine. Only the CDR3 region is kept as DNA, spanning 48 bases read in frame from base 1. Preparation of the library involved the immunoSEQ multiplex PCR assay. For the multiplex PCR, a mixture combining 60 forward primers for TCR Vbeta segments and 13 reverse primers for TCR Jbeta segments was used. Amplification of the CDR3 region of rearranged TCR beta genes was performed with a multiplex PCR assay on genomic DNA. Amplified TCR beta libraries were sequenced as 87-base-pair reads on the Illumina HiSeq System. Processing in the source paper ran as follows. A later analysis counted approximately 76 million unique TCR beta chains across the 650 to 800 repertoires, and 10 million to 12 million of these chains were shared by at least two donors. A nearest-neighbor algorithm error-corrected the raw reads and collapsed the reads into unique sequences, merging closely related sequences to remove PCR and sequencing errors. To assign V, D and J gene segments, CDR3 sequences were aligned to IMGT reference sequences. Each retained sequence needed at least a six-nucleotide match to both a V gene segment and a J gene segment. A rearrangement counted as productive if the CDR3 had no stop codons and remained in frame with V and J, and every other rearrangement counted as non-productive. CDR3 was defined according to IMGT convention as the region running from the second conserved V-encoded cysteine to the conserved J-encoded phenylalanine. Sequences without an unambiguous match to a single V gene segment were excluded from the earlier analysis of 587 of the donors. In an earlier analysis of a few hundred of the donors, V segments were called functional above 56.7% productive rearrangements and were called segregating when the between-donor standard deviation exceeded 5%. A statistical classification framework was developed to diagnose cytomegalovirus status using the catalog of TCR beta chain sequences. In a later analysis, TCR nucleotide sequences were compared against IMGT/GENE-DB human TR gene sequences so that V and J genes could be assigned. Using the TCRdist pipeline, a later analysis assigned CDR3 sequences along with most-parsimonious VDJ recombination scenarios. In a later analysis, every TCR beta chain was defined by the combination of its CDR3 amino acid sequence and its V-gene family, and reads without a unique V-gene family were dropped. As a way to deal with suspected cross-contamination and a sequencing artifact, a later analysis dropped approximately 590 nucleotide sequences that were highly shared and had low generation probability. For each public chain, a later analysis derived a clonal expansion index from normalized ranks of inferred template counts within each repertoire. In a later analysis, generation probabilities were computed with a VDJ recombination model fitted to out-of-frame rearrangements, and the resulting probabilities were checked against IGoR. A later analysis scored TCR-TCR, TCR-HLA and TCR-CMV co-occurrence with hypergeometric tests, applying a repertoire-size bias correction to TCR pairs. False discovery rates were estimated in a later analysis by permuting HLA or CMV assignments 20 times. In a later analysis, co-occurring TCRs were grouped using DBSCAN, and TCRdist sequence similarity was added for clustering within HLA-allele-positive subsets. For co-occurrence clustering, repertoires with fewer than 30,000 or more than 120,000 public chains were excluded, along with roughly 5 repertoires with anomalous nucleotide sharing. The immuneACCESS repertoire file appears here via TCRdb, limited to in-frame rearrangements. These files lack a portion of the clones; in checked studies, under half of the deficit traces to unresolved V genes, and the cause of the others is not known. V and J calls and clone size follow that table, whereas D and trimming were derived from the DNA. In this sample the table shows about 180,000 clones, 75% to 90% of which occur a single time. The top ten clonotypes cover about 1.4% of the sample.

The sequenced material came from PBMCs. Rearrangement joined TRBV7-2 to TRBJ2-2; 8 central nucleotides agree with TRBD2. The sequence derives from a girl aged 10 to 17 in good health and CMV-seropositive. CDR3 sequence: CASTSGAGAFTGELFF. The DNA is as follows: TGTGCCAGCACCTCCGGAGCGGGAGCATTCACCGGGGAGCTGTTTTTT.